Listed here is a single T cell receptor beta chain. Its antigen is not known. The sample comes from a study of CD8+CD57+ T cells in acquired aplastic anemia. The study, taken as a whole, reports: Shared by patients and controls, nearly 30 CD8+ CDR3s were abundant in patients.

Before being chosen for sequencing, patients had shown CD8+CD57+ cell expansion by flow cytometry. CDR3 and TCR beta VDJ profiling relied on a genomic DNA template. From the reads, TCRdb called clonotypes with MiXCR, one entry per CDR3 protein. The profile covers tens of thousands of distinct CDR3 sequences, with over 55% appearing a single time and 59% taken by the ten largest. V dropped 3 bases and J dropped 4 bases, with 9 bases sitting between them. The CDR3 spans 12 residues. Looked up from germline, CDR1 is DFQATT and CDR2 is SNEGSKA (reference sequence). The origin of this receptor is a human donor with aplastic anemia. The chain recombines TRBV20-1 with TRBJ1-2, with D unresolved. The sample taken for sequencing was sorted CD4+, CD8+, or CD8+CD57+ T cells (not recorded which) from PBMCs. CDR3 loop: CSARLGSYGYTF. The CDR3 nucleotides read TGCAGTGCTAGGTTGGGATCCTATGGCTACACCTTC.